The present T cell receptor (beta chain) was sequenced within a study of blood T cell repertoires in COVID-19. Study as a whole: The United States, Italy and Spain provided the acute and convalescent COVID-19 samples. Sources were T cells, B-cell-depleted T cells, or PBMCs; the material itself was cDNA or gDNA.

This clone has a handful of counts. The CDR3 consists of 17 residues. The germline V gene has CDR1 SGHVS and CDR2 FQNEAQ. Losses at the gene ends were 5 bases for V and 0 bases for J; bases not matched to a gene: 6. Authors' analysis steps: Amplification from reference gene primers served as the basis for estimated nucleated cell counts. Sequencing was performed with immunoSEQ multiplex PCR; in TCRdb, only in-frame clones are kept and a portion is missing. The V and J calls and the clone size are those of that table, but D and trimming were determined from the DNA. The sample has some 200,000 clones; around 83% are singletons.

The chain links TRBV7-8 to TRBJ1-5; 11 nucleotides match TRBD1. The sequenced sample was peripheral blood. The receptor comes from a woman in her 40s who had recovered from COVID-19. CDR3 sequence reads: CASSRGQGAISNQPQHF. Here the CDR3 DNA reads TGTGCCAGCAGCCGAGGACAGGGGGCGATTAGCAATCAGCCCCAGCATTTT.